This T cell receptor (beta chain) was sequenced in a study of T cells in Graves' hyperthyroidism and ophthalmopathy. This clonotype appeared many times. J lost 7 bases, V lost 2 bases, and 15 bases had no gene match. CDR3 length: 18 residues. Researchers amplified the TCR beta CDR3 regions from RNA transcripts. HTBI primers were employed in a first-round RT-PCR of the TCR CDR3. In TCRdb, the multiplex PCR reads were re-called with MiXCR into one record per CDR3 protein. Of fewer than 500,000 distinct CDR3 sequences detected, over 12% appear once; the ten largest clones hold roughly 13%. Input material: blood. The chain uses TRBV12-3 or TRBV12-4 and TRBJ2-7, with TRBD2 identical over 12 bases. This receptor was identified in a man younger than 35 with Graves' ophthalmopathy. CDR3 region: CASSLSLAGGTLYVEQYF. CDR3 bases: TGTGCCAGCAGTTTATCGCTAGCGGGGGGGACCCTCTACGTGGAGCAGTACTTC.